This TCR beta chain originates from a study of beta chain features in type 1 diabetes (dated by TCRdb to 2017 to 2018). About the investigation overall: Mean age, gender distribution, total cell number and subset yield did not differ between patients and healthy donors. In the study, recently diagnosed type 1 diabetes patients and matched healthy donors were compared on the TCRB repertoires of their sorted circulating CD4+ T cell subsets. A total of some 110 million sorted cells were examined across all samples, and the number of cells per subset was strongly correlated with RNA yield. Regulatory and stem cell-like memory subsets were isolated from only 8 patients and 8 healthy donors, whereas naive and central memory subsets came from all 28 donors.

A distance of 11 bases separates the germline ends of V and J, which lose 3 bases and 3 bases respectively. From its cysteine to its phenylalanine, the CDR3 spans 14 amino acids. Of the read, only the CDR3 DNA is kept; its 42 bases are in frame from base 1. Sequences SGHTA (CDR1) and FQGNSA (CDR2) are obtained from the germline V gene. To note about this clone: Its antigen remains undetermined. No clone much larger than this one lies a single base away; base qualities are absent.

From each donor, a single peripheral blood sample of about 120 mL on average was drawn into heparinised tubes. Naive, central memory, regulatory and stem cell-like memory CD4+ T cells were sorted on a BD FACSAria II using a panel including CD45RO, CCR7, CD25, CD127, CD95 and CD27. All sorted populations exceeded 95% purity. PBMCs were isolated immediately by Lymphoprep density gradient centrifugation and stained directly without culture. Samples were stained and sorted in pairs, with one healthy donor and one patient per experiment, so that batch effects were minimized. Study-wide conclusions, independent of this receptor: Shorter templates might have been favored by PCR, but patient and control samples were amplified and corrected together, so both groups would have been affected equally by any skew. Because the HLA sub-analyses included only small numbers of individuals, any influence of HLA type on TCRB rearrangement was left unresolved. Type 1 diabetes patients showed a moderate but significant shortening of TCRB CDR3 length in all four CD4+ subsets. Because cDNA was sequenced instead of genomic DNA, activated cells with high expression could be over-represented, although the groups did not differ in activation or CD3 levels. Fewer insertions and more nucleotide deletions at VDJ recombination sites were observed in patients with type 1 diabetes, implying thymic rearrangement abnormalities. Naive, central memory and regulatory TCRB repertoires appeared to be more similar among patients than among healthy donors.

All of the isolated RNA was reverse transcribed with the High Capacity cDNA Reverse Transcription Kit, so expressed TCRB transcripts were sequenced. Deep immunoSEQ sequencing was applied to naive, central memory and regulatory T cell samples, giving an average of roughly 3.5 million total reads per sample. After sorted cells were lysed in RLT buffer, RNA was extracted with DNase-treated RNeasy Micro or Mini kits, with the choice depending on cell number. To prevent cross-contamination, each cell subset was processed individually, whereas patient and healthy donor samples were processed jointly. TCRB sequences were amplified from cDNA with the immunoSEQ multiplex PCR, producing 87-bp fragments spanning the CDR3 region. Sequencing of the amplicons was performed on the Illumina HiSeq platform. Under the source paper's analysis protocol: PCR bias was computationally corrected using synthetic template baselines, reads within Hamming distance 2 were collapsed, and singletons that could not be merged were discarded. By aligning reads against IMGT, V, D and J genes, CDR3 length, and insertions or deletions at six rearrangement sites were assigned. Within each subset, clonotype counts were normalized to sorted cell number, and only after that were true diversity and Gini coefficients computed with the tcR R package. Repertoire sharing was quantified using the overlap coefficient calculated on TCRB nucleotide sequences. Out-of-frame TCRB sequences from naive cells were analyzed to stand in for the pre-selection repertoire. Not all clones reach the TCRdb copy of this immuneACCESS table, which keeps in-frame sequences only. Checked studies attribute under half of the gap to unresolved V genes and leave the rest unexplained. V and J calls and clone size come straight from that table; D and trimming were deduced from the DNA. The sample records about 650,000 clones, around 12% of which are singletons. The ten largest clones capture around 0.12% of the sample.

Sequencing was carried out using naive CD4+ T cells from blood. The cell subset or site label on this specimen signifies: true naive CD4+ T cells. Recombination connected TRBV7-2 to TRBJ2-5; a confident D gene designation cannot be given. The sequence was obtained from a man younger than 40 with type 1 diabetes. The DNA reads as follows: TGTGCCAGCAGCTTCATGGCTCAGGAAGAGACCCAGTACTTC. It translates to CASSFMAQEETQYF.